Shown below are 13 T cell receptor beta chains from a single sample sequenced in a study of blood T cells in healthy people across ages. For the second PCR, which ran for roughly 7 to 11 cycles, a sample-barcoded 5' primer and a J-beta primer mix were used. MiXCR, run by TCRdb on the 5' RACE reads, gives a single entry per CDR3 protein. Found here are fewer than 900,000 distinct CDR3 sequences, about 34% of them singletons; the top ten hold roughly 13%. What was sequenced was blood. Source of these receptors: a man aged 18 to 30 in good health.

The chain employs TRBV28 and TRBJ1-4; a possible D gene is TRBD1 (5 bases). This CDR3 spans 15 amino acids. V lost 5 bases to trimming and J lost 2 bases, with 12 bases between them. Germline V gene lookup returns CDR1 MDHEN and CDR2 SYDVKM. The chain's CDR3 is CASSPPGDTNEKLFF. For the CDR3, the DNA is TGTGCCAGCAGTCCACCGGGGGATACTAATGAAAAACTGTTTTTT.

The chain uses TRBV7-9 and TRBJ2-3, with TRBD1 as a possible D gene (6 bases). The CDR3 consists of 17 residues. Trimming removed 5 bases from V and 2 bases from J, with 20 bases in between. Germline V lookup: CDR1 SEHNR, CDR2 FQNEAQ (reference sequence). The CDR3 DNA reads as TGTGCCAGCAGCCCCCCCATCCGGACAGAAAACACAGATACGCAGTATTTT. Protein product: CASSPPIRTENTDTQYF. The variable domain in full, completed from reference TRBV7-9 and TRBJ2-3, reads DTGVSQNPRHKITKRGQNVTFRCDPISEHNRLYWYRQTLGQGPEFLTYFQNEAQLEKSRLLSDRFSAERPKGSFSTLEIQRTEQGDSAMYLCASSPPIRTENTDTQYFGPGTRLTVL.

In the case of this clonotype: One end of the junction does not line up with germline, which may come from a read error. The chain is built from TRBV4-1 and TRBJ2-3; TRBD2 matches 11 bases. Germline CDR1 and CDR2: MGHRA and YSYEKL. This CDR3 spans 16 amino acids. The CDR3 spells CASSQGTSGGMDTRYF. CDR3 bases: TGCGCCAGCAGCCAAGGAACTAGCGGGGGCATGGATACGCGGTATTTT.

On this clonotype itself: Relative to the germline gene, one junction end is altered; a read error may explain this. The chain couples TRBV14 to TRBJ1-2; D might be TRBD1 (5 bases). Per the germline V gene, CDR1 is SGHDN and CDR2 is FVKESK. The CDR3 totals 15 residues. CDR3 nucleotide sequence: TGTGCTAGCAGCCAGCTCGGGGCAGGTCCCTATGGCTACACCTTC. Residues: CASSQLGAGPYGYTF. The complete variable domain, with remaining parts taken from reference TRBV14 and TRBJ1-2, reads EAGVTQFPSHSVIEKGQTVTLRCDPISGHDNLYWYRRVMGKEIKFLLHFVKESKQDESGMPNNRFLAERTGGTYSTLKVQPAELEDSGVYFCASSQLGAGPYGYTFGSGTRLTVV.

This clonotype was found a few times. This chain links TRBV28 with TRBJ2-1; 8 nucleotides agree with TRBD1. In germline, CDR1 is MDHEN, CDR2 SYDVKM. V dropped 2 bases and J dropped 7; count of bases not matched to a gene: 7. The CDR3 totals 15 residues. CDR3 sequence: CASSLQGANSNEQFF. CDR3 coding DNA: TGTGCCAGCAGTTTACAGGGGGCAAATTCTAATGAGCAGTTCTTC.

This clonotype was counted many times. The chain combines TRBV5-1 with TRBJ2-1, with 10 bases aligning to TRBD1. The J segment lost 6 bases and the V segment lost 4 bases, leaving 4 bases of the junction unmatched. There are 14 residues in the CDR3. Germline CDR1 SGHRS, CDR2 YFSETQ. The CDR3 DNA follows: TGCGCCAGCAGCGGACGGACAGGGGGCAATGAGCAGTTCTTC. Its protein is CASSGRTGGNEQFF.

The rearrangement uses TRBV10-3 and TRBJ1-5, with D hard to call. The ends were cut back, 0 bases at V and 6 bases at J, with 6 bases in the middle. Germline CDR1 ENHRY, CDR2 SYGVKD. The CDR3 has 13 residues. The CDR3 spells CAISESELQPQHF. The CDR3 bases are TGTGCCATCAGTGAGTCGGAACTTCAGCCCCAGCATTTT.

This clonotype has just a few counts. Possible read error: a much larger clone is one base away. The chain has TRBV14 and TRBJ1-2, with a possible D match to TRBD1 (6 bases). The V gene lost 4 bases and the J gene lost 9 bases, with 15 bases spanning the gap. This CDR3 has 13 residues. The germline V gene encodes CDR1 SGHDN and CDR2 FVKESK. For the CDR3, the DNA is TGTGCCAGCAGCCCTCTGTCAGGGGAGAGCTACACCTTC. This translates into CASSPLSGESYTF.

The chain couples TRBV27 to TRBJ2-7, with D possibly TRBD2 on 7 matching bases. This CDR3 comprises 16 residues. Trimming left V 3 bases short and J 12 bases short, with 27 bases between. CDR1 and CDR2 from the germline V gene are MNHEY and SMNVEV (reference sequence). In DNA, the CDR3 is TGTGCCAGCAGTTTCTTGATGCGGGGGCCCGGGTCAGCCGCGTACTTC. It specifies CASSFLMRGPGSAAYF.

This clonotype was observed many times. The chain recombines TRBV20-1 with TRBJ2-5, with D perhaps TRBD1 (6 bases). The CDR3 spans 15 residues. Germline V gene lookup returns CDR1 DFQATT and CDR2 SNEGSKA (reference sequence). V was pared by 3 bases and J by 2 bases, with 16 bases between. The CDR3 region is CSASSGGQIQETQYF. The DNA for the CDR3 is TGCAGTGCTAGTAGTGGGGGCCAAATTCAAGAGACCCAGTACTTC.

This clonotype was found a few times. This rearrangement joins TRBV7-9 to TRBJ1-2; D unresolved. The CDR3 is 14 amino acids. In germline, CDR1 is SEHNR, CDR2 FQNEAQ (reference sequence). Between the trimmed V and J ends, which lost 2 bases and 6 bases, there was a span of 13 bases. For the CDR3, the DNA is TGTGCCAGCAGCTTAATCGCTGGGTTGAATGGCTACACCTTC. Protein sequence: CASSLIAGLNGYTF.

The chain combines TRBV6-5 with TRBJ2-3, with D possibly being TRBD2 (6 bases). V was clipped by 8 bases and J by 0 bases, with 12 bases between them. Germline V gene sequence: CDR1 MNHEY, CDR2 SVGAGI. The CDR3 is 14 amino acids. DNA of the CDR3: TGTGCCAGCGCTGGCGGACTAAGCACAGATACGCAGTATTTT. Translating gives CASAGGLSTDTQYF.

In the case of this clonotype: Given a much more abundant clone one base away, this may be a read error. This rearrangement joins TRBV7-2 to TRBJ2-1; the D is unclear. The CDR3 sequence is 15 residues long. The ends were cut back, 6 bases at V and 4 bases at J, with 16 bases in the middle. Germline V gene lookup returns CDR1 SGHTA and CDR2 FQGNSA. CDR3 amino acids: CASRRTADLYNEQFF. The CDR3 region has the DNA TGTGCCAGCAGGCGTACAGCAGACTTATACAATGAGCAGTTCTTC. Together with reference TRBV7-2 and TRBJ2-1, the CDR3 gives the full variable domain: GAGVSQSPSNKVTEKGKDVELRCDPISGHTALYWYRQSLGQGLEFLIYFQGNSAPDKSGLPSDRFSAERTGGSVSTLTIQRTQQEDSAVYLCASRRTADLYNEQFFGPGTRLTVL.